A selection of T cell receptor beta chains follows, all from one sample in a study of metastatic and nonmetastatic thyroid tumors. TCRdb re-clonotyped the PCR reads via MiXCR. The table includes 29,000 or so clones, roughly 4.2% detected once. The sample comprised blood. These receptors were taken from a female donor with papillary thyroid cancer or a benign thyroid nodule (not recorded which). Some clones in this sample may be carry-over from other donors' samples. Both conserved end residues are part of each CDR3. A D gene is named only where the DNA matches it firmly. Some rows have no size entry. The others give once, few or many, or a class for an expanded clone.

TRBJ1-4 many TRBD1 TRBV2 CASSETGAEKLFF TGTGCCAGCAGTGAAACAGGGGCGGAAAAACTGTTTTTT
TRBJ1-1 . . TRBV20-1 CSVSRREAFF TGCAGTGTCAGTCGTAGGGAAGCTTTCTTT
TRBJ1-5 few TRBD1 TRBV6-4 CAGTTGENQPQHF TGTGCCGGGACGACAGGGGAGAATCAGCCCCAGCATTTT
TRBJ2-2 . . TRBV15 CATKVVGTGELFF TGTGCCACCAAAGTGGTGGGCACCGGGGAGCTGTTTTTT
TRBJ2-1 few TRBD1 TRBV6-1 CASNYLDRVEKEQFF TGTGCCAGCAATTATCTGGACAGGGTGGAGAAAGAGCAGTTCTTC
TRBJ1-4 few . TRBV5-1 CASSLGRGTNEKLFF TGCGCCAGCAGCTTGGGAAGGGGAACTAATGAAAAACTGTTTTTT
TRBJ1-3 . TRBD1 TRBV5-1 CASSLDRVGNTIYF TGCGCCAGCAGCCTTGACAGGGTTGGAAACACCATATATTTT
TRBJ2-3 . . TRBV18 CASSPYTTTDTQYF TGTGCCAGCTCACCTTATACTACGACAGATACGCAGTATTTT
TRBJ1-2 . . TRBV12-3/TRBV12-4 CASSAGHFFGYTF TGTGCCAGCAGTGCGGGACATTTCTTTGGGTACACCTTC
TRBJ1-2 . . TRBV11-2 CASSLDLGGYGYTF TGTGCCAGCAGCTTAGATTTGGGGGGCTATGGCTACACCTTC
TRBJ2-2 . TRBD1 TRBV24-1 CATKETGTGGTGELFF TGTGCCACCAAAGAAACCGGGACAGGGGGGACCGGGGAGCTGTTTTTT
TRBJ1-5 many . TRBV20-1 CSAGDINQPQHF TGCAGTGCTGGGGACATCAATCAGCCCCAGCATTTT
TRBJ2-3 . . TRBV29-1 CSRDLSTDTQYF TGCAGCAGGGACTTGTCCACAGATACGCAGTATTTT
TRBJ2-1 many TRBD2 TRBV4-1 CASSQGLAGNEQFF TGCGCCAGCAGCCAAGGACTAGCGGGCAATGAGCAGTTCTTC
TRBJ2-7 few . TRBV6-1 CASSVNYEQYF TGTGCCAGCAGTGTGAACTACGAGCAGTACTTC
TRBJ2-7 medium-sized TRBD1 TRBV6-1 CASSHRGSYEQYF TGTGCCAGCAGTCACAGGGGATCCTACGAGCAGTACTTC
TRBJ1-2 . TRBD1 TRBV12-3/TRBV12-4 CASSYIRGLLSGYTF TGTGCCAGCAGTTATATCAGGGGGCTCCTATCTGGCTACACCTTC
TRBJ2-7 many . TRBV4-1 CASSQDFRKGLYF TGCGCCAGCAGCCAAGATTTCAGGAAAGGCTTATACTTC
TRBJ1-5 . . TRBV6-2/TRBV6-3 CASSQFNQPQHF TGTGCCAGCAGCCAATTCAATCAGCCCCAGCATTTT
TRBJ1-1 many . TRBV9 CASSVNPGEGTEAFF TGTGCCAGCAGCGTTAATCCCGGGGAGGGCACTGAAGCTTTCTTT
TRBJ1-5 medium-sized TRBD1 TRBV2 CASSEVGPQGAQHF TGTGCCAGCAGTGAAGTAGGGCCCCAGGGGGCCCAGCATTTT
TRBJ2-3 many . TRBV11-2 CASSFMTSTDTQYF TGTGCCAGCAGCTTCATGACTAGCACAGATACGCAGTATTTT
TRBJ2-1 few . TRBV7-9 CTSSLEDSGYNEQFF TGTACCAGCAGCTTAGAGGATAGCGGTTACAATGAGCAGTTCTTC
TRBJ2-7 many TRBD2 TRBV5-1 CASSLNPSGRYEQYF TGCGCCAGCAGCTTGAATCCTAGCGGGAGGTACGAGCAGTACTTC